These T cell receptor beta chains were read from a single sample in a study of shared clonotypes between healthy human individuals. Profiling relied on immunoSEQ multiplex PCR, and the TCRdb table lists in-frame clones only, not all of them. The table has some 2 million clones, approximately 94% seen once. Sequencing was done on a sample of naive CD8+ T cells sorted from blood. The receptors were gathered from a young man in good health. CDR3s include the opening cysteine and the closing phenylalanine or tryptophan. Fields, in order: CDR3 protein, CDR3 DNA, D gene, V gene, clone size, J gene. The D gene is left open where the match is weak. Rows may omit the clone size; those that give it use once, few, many or a size class.

CDR3 protein: CASSLSGRDTSTWEQYF; CDR3 DNA: TGTGCCAGCAGTTTATCAGGCAGGGACACCTCGACTTGGGAGCAGTACTTC; D gene: NA; V gene: TRBV27; clone size: NA; J gene: TRBJ2-7
CDR3 protein: CASSLAGGDEEQYF; CDR3 DNA: TGTGCCAGCAGTCTAGCGGGTGGGGACGAAGAGCAGTACTTC; D gene: TRBD2; V gene: TRBV6-5; clone size: NA; J gene: TRBJ2-7
CDR3 protein: CASSLGASGGSEQYF; CDR3 DNA: TGTGCCAGCAGCTTAGGGGCGTCAGGGGGCAGCGAGCAGTACTTC; D gene: TRBD1; V gene: TRBV7-9; clone size: NA; J gene: TRBJ2-7
CDR3 protein: CASSSSAGGRTDTQYF; CDR3 DNA: TGTGCCAGCAGCTCCTCGGCGGGGGGCCGCACAGATACGCAGTATTTT; D gene: TRBD2; V gene: TRBV7-2; clone size: NA; J gene: TRBJ2-3
CDR3 protein: CASSVAGGGLIYEQYF; CDR3 DNA: TGTGCCAGCAGCGTAGCTGGGGGGGGCCTAATCTACGAGCAGTACTTC; D gene: NA; V gene: TRBV9; clone size: NA; J gene: TRBJ2-7
CDR3 protein: CASSLPPQGHSTDTQYF; CDR3 DNA: TGTGCCAGCAGCTTACCCCCACAGGGACATAGCACAGATACGCAGTATTTT; D gene: NA; V gene: TRBV13; clone size: NA; J gene: TRBJ2-3
CDR3 protein: CASSDFSAFYEQYF; CDR3 DNA: TGTGCCAGCAGTGATTTTAGTGCCTTCTACGAGCAGTACTTC; D gene: NA; V gene: TRBV6-1; clone size: NA; J gene: TRBJ2-7
CDR3 protein: CASSLAGGEQYF; CDR3 DNA: TGTGCCAGCAGTTTGGCAGGGGGCGAGCAGTACTTC; D gene: TRBD1; V gene: TRBV27; clone size: few; J gene: TRBJ2-7
CDR3 protein: CASSLGQGAVYEQYF; CDR3 DNA: TGTGCCAGCAGCCTAGGGCAGGGGGCAGTTTACGAGCAGTACTTC; D gene: TRBD1; V gene: TRBV7-9; clone size: NA; J gene: TRBJ2-7
CDR3 protein: CAWSPVSYNEQFF; CDR3 DNA: TGTGCCTGGAGCCCGGTCTCCTACAATGAGCAGTTCTTC; D gene: NA; V gene: TRBV30; clone size: NA; J gene: TRBJ2-1
CDR3 protein: CASSLKGVPYEQYF; CDR3 DNA: TGCGCCAGCAGCTTGAAGGGAGTACCCTACGAGCAGTACTTC; D gene: NA; V gene: TRBV5-1; clone size: NA; J gene: TRBJ2-7
CDR3 protein: CASSLSRGIANTGELFF; CDR3 DNA: TGTGCCAGCAGCTTGTCCAGGGGTATCGCGAACACCGGGGAGCTGTTTTTT; D gene: NA; V gene: TRBV5-5; clone size: once; J gene: TRBJ2-2
CDR3 protein: CASSKGTVNSNYGYTF; CDR3 DNA: TGTGCCAGCAGCAAAGGGACAGTCAATTCTAACTATGGCTACACCTTC; D gene: TRBD1; V gene: TRBV5-6; clone size: NA; J gene: TRBJ1-2
CDR3 protein: CAWSVGVGRDEQYF; CDR3 DNA: TGTGCCTGGAGTGTAGGGGTAGGGAGGGACGAGCAGTACTTC; D gene: TRBD2; V gene: TRBV30; clone size: NA; J gene: TRBJ2-7
CDR3 protein: CSVERLDRGTYEQYF; CDR3 DNA: TGCAGCGTTGAAAGATTGGACAGGGGTACTTACGAGCAGTACTTC; D gene: TRBD1; V gene: TRBV29-1; clone size: NA; J gene: TRBJ2-7
CDR3 protein: CASLTWQGPLYGYTF; CDR3 DNA: TGTGCCAGCCTTACCTGGCAGGGCCCCCTTTATGGCTACACCTTC; D gene: NA; V gene: TRBV2; clone size: NA; J gene: TRBJ1-2
CDR3 protein: CASSFLSNQPQHF; CDR3 DNA: TGTGCCAGCAGTTTCCTTAGCAATCAGCCCCAGCATTTT; D gene: NA; V gene: TRBV28; clone size: NA; J gene: TRBJ1-5
CDR3 protein: CASSIGGTLAGGPRSYNEQFF; CDR3 DNA: TGTGCCAGTAGTATCGGCGGGACTCTAGCGGGAGGGCCCCGGTCCTACAATGAGCAGTTCTTC; D gene: TRBD2; V gene: TRBV19; clone size: NA; J gene: TRBJ2-1
CDR3 protein: CASSYGVGQPQHF; CDR3 DNA: TGTGCCAGCAGCTACGGGGTGGGTCAGCCCCAGCATTTT; D gene: NA; V gene: TRBV7-6; clone size: NA; J gene: TRBJ1-5
CDR3 protein: CASSPPDEKSTDTQYF; CDR3 DNA: TGTGCCAGCAGCCCCCCCGACGAGAAGAGCACAGATACGCAGTATTTT; D gene: NA; V gene: TRBV5-6; clone size: NA; J gene: TRBJ2-3
CDR3 protein: CASSEGEAFF; CDR3 DNA: TGTGCCAGCAGTGAGGGTGAAGCTTTCTTT; D gene: NA; V gene: TRBV6-5; clone size: NA; J gene: TRBJ1-1
CDR3 protein: CASSIGGGLNSPLHF; CDR3 DNA: TGTGCCAGCAGCATCGGGGGGGGGTTAAATTCACCCCTCCACTTT; D gene: NA; V gene: TRBV27; clone size: NA; J gene: TRBJ1-6
CDR3 protein: CASSYSTRYRFYEQYF; CDR3 DNA: TGTGCCAGCAGTTACTCGACTAGGTACAGGTTCTACGAGCAGTACTTC; D gene: NA; V gene: TRBV6-5; clone size: NA; J gene: TRBJ2-7
CDR3 protein: CAWKGTPAGGPSDTGELFF; CDR3 DNA: TGTGCCTGGAAAGGTACCCCAGCGGGAGGGCCCTCTGACACCGGGGAGCTGTTTTTT; D gene: TRBD2; V gene: TRBV30; clone size: NA; J gene: TRBJ2-2
CDR3 protein: CASSPNTGELFF; CDR3 DNA: TGTGCCAGCAGCCCCAACACCGGGGAGCTGTTTTTT; D gene: NA; V gene: TRBV9; clone size: few; J gene: TRBJ2-2
CDR3 protein: CASSDRGTGERGTEAFF; CDR3 DNA: TGTGCCAGCAGCGACAGAGGGACAGGGGAACGGGGCACTGAAGCTTTCTTT; D gene: TRBD1; V gene: TRBV9; clone size: NA; J gene: TRBJ1-1
CDR3 protein: CASSLLGAFGETQYF; CDR3 DNA: TGTGCCAGCAGTTTGTTAGGGGCGTTTGGGGAGACCCAGTACTTC; D gene: NA; V gene: TRBV27; clone size: once; J gene: TRBJ2-5
CDR3 protein: CAWSVIAGLYNEQFF; CDR3 DNA: TGTGCCTGGAGTGTAATAGCGGGATTATACAATGAGCAGTTCTTC; D gene: TRBD2; V gene: TRBV30; clone size: NA; J gene: TRBJ2-1
CDR3 protein: CASSLQDSFTEAFF; CDR3 DNA: TGTGCCAGCAGCTTACAGGACAGCTTCACTGAAGCTTTCTTT; D gene: NA; V gene: TRBV5-4; clone size: NA; J gene: TRBJ1-1
CDR3 protein: CASSLFGTPAGDTQYF; CDR3 DNA: TGTGCCAGCAGTTTATTCGGGACACCGGCAGGAGATACGCAGTATTTT; D gene: NA; V gene: TRBV27; clone size: NA; J gene: TRBJ2-3
CDR3 protein: CASSQEGTSGYYEQYF; CDR3 DNA: TGCGCCAGCAGCCAAGAAGGGACTAGCGGTTACTACGAGCAGTACTTC; D gene: TRBD2; V gene: TRBV4-3; clone size: NA; J gene: TRBJ2-7
CDR3 protein: CASRLAGAYNEQFF; CDR3 DNA: TGTGCCAGTCGACTAGCGGGAGCATATAATGAGCAGTTCTTC; D gene: TRBD2; V gene: TRBV7-9; clone size: NA; J gene: TRBJ2-1
CDR3 protein: CASSEDTQYF; CDR3 DNA: TGTGCCAGCAGTGAAGATACGCAGTATTTT; D gene: NA; V gene: TRBV25-1; clone size: NA; J gene: TRBJ2-3
CDR3 protein: CASSVWGNTEAFF; CDR3 DNA: TGTGCCAGTAGTGTATGGGGGAACACTGAAGCTTTCTTT; D gene: NA; V gene: TRBV19; clone size: NA; J gene: TRBJ1-1
CDR3 protein: CASSLAGLAEQETQYF; CDR3 DNA: TGTGCCAGCAGCTTAGCGGGACTAGCGGAACAAGAGACCCAGTACTTC; D gene: TRBD2; V gene: TRBV7-8; clone size: NA; J gene: TRBJ2-5
CDR3 protein: CASSDLGSGTEAFF; CDR3 DNA: TGTGCCAGCAGTGACCTGGGGTCGGGGACTGAAGCTTTCTTT; D gene: NA; V gene: TRBV27; clone size: NA; J gene: TRBJ1-1
CDR3 protein: CASSLDSTYNEQFF; CDR3 DNA: TGCGCCAGCAGCTTGGACAGTACCTACAATGAGCAGTTCTTC; D gene: NA; V gene: TRBV5-1; clone size: NA; J gene: TRBJ2-1
CDR3 protein: CASSTRGQGVNQPQHF; CDR3 DNA: TGTGCCAGCAGCACTAGGGGACAGGGGGTAAATCAGCCCCAGCATTTT; D gene: TRBD1; V gene: TRBV9; clone size: NA; J gene: TRBJ1-5
CDR3 protein: CASSDGTLPVALHF; CDR3 DNA: TGCGCCAGCAGCGACGGGACGCTGCCGGTGGCCCTCCACTTT; D gene: NA; V gene: TRBV5-1; clone size: NA; J gene: TRBJ1-6
CDR3 protein: CASSQLEDSSYEQYF; CDR3 DNA: TGCGCCAGCAGCCAGCTCGAGGACTCCTCCTACGAGCAGTACTTC; D gene: NA; V gene: TRBV4-1; clone size: NA; J gene: TRBJ2-7
CDR3 protein: CAWSVVETQYF; CDR3 DNA: TGTGCCTGGAGTGTGGTGGAGACCCAGTACTTC; D gene: NA; V gene: TRBV30; clone size: NA; J gene: TRBJ2-5
CDR3 protein: CATSRVPGAGEQYF; CDR3 DNA: TGTGCCACCAGCAGAGTCCCAGGGGCGGGCGAGCAGTACTTC; D gene: NA; V gene: TRBV15; clone size: NA; J gene: TRBJ2-7